These 8 T cell receptor beta chains came from one sample sequenced in a study of shared clonotypes between healthy human individuals. Repertoires were generated with immunoSEQ multiplex PCR, while TCRdb's copy carries only in-frame clones and drops some. The sample lists some 1,900,000 clones, just under 95% seen once, with more than 0.9% in the top ten. It was CD45RO-negative cells, positively selected for CCR7, that made up naive CD8 cells, with terminally differentiated effector memory CD45RA+ cells excluded. Sequencing input: naive CD8+ T cells sorted from blood. These receptor sequences come from a man between 18 and 29 years old in good health.

This clone was found once. The chain recombines TRBV5-1 with TRBJ2-2; 8 bases line up with TRBD1. Germline V gives CDR1 SGHRS, CDR2 YFSETQ. The CDR3 runs 15 residues. The trim removed 4 bases at V and 4 bases at J, leaving 6 bases unmatched. This chain's CDR3 is CASSVWDRSTGELFF. In nucleotides, the CDR3 is TGCGCCAGCAGCGTCTGGGACAGGAGCACCGGGGAGCTGTTTTTT.

This chain connects TRBV2 to TRBJ2-5; 12 bases line up with TRBD2. Germline CDR1 and CDR2: SNHLY and FYNNEI. The V and J ends lost 3 bases and 4 bases, in that order; junction bases with no gene match: 3. The CDR3 is made up of 15 amino acids. This CDR3 reads CASSDGLAGLETQYF. The CDR3 nucleotides are TGTGCCAGCAGTGACGGACTAGCGGGGTTAGAGACCCAGTACTTC.

The V and J genes are TRBV11-2 and TRBJ2-7; 10 positions agree with TRBD2. Germline CDR1 SGHAT, CDR2 FQNNGV. This CDR3 is built from 14 residues. Germline trimming cut 8 bases from V and 4 bases from J; bases unmatched to any gene: 8. As DNA, the CDR3 is TGTGCCAGCCGGTTTCTAGCGGGAGTTTACGAGCAGTACTTC. Residues: CASRFLAGVYEQYF. Together with reference TRBV11-2 and TRBJ2-7, the CDR3 gives the full variable domain: EAGVAQSPRYKIIEKRQSVAFWCNPISGHATLYWYQQILGQGPKLLIQFQNNGVVDDSQLPKDRFSAERLKGVDSTLKIQPAKLEDSAVYLCASRFLAGVYEQYFGPGTRLTVT.

The chain recombines TRBV19 with TRBJ1-4, with 8 bases identical to TRBD1. The CDR3 has 12 residues. The V and J ends lost 5 bases and 13 bases, in that order; junction bases with no gene match: 6. The germline V gene encodes CDR1 LNHDA and CDR2 SQIVND (reference sequence). The CDR3 DNA reads TGTGCCAGTAGTCCGCCGGACAGGGTACTGTTTTTT. Encoded protein: CASSPPDRVLFF.

The J gene is TRBJ1-6, the V gene TRBV5-6; a possible D gene is TRBD1 (5 bases). This CDR3 spans 15 amino acids. CDR1 and CDR2 from the germline V gene are SGHDT and YYEEEE. With 1 base removed from V and 10 bases from J, the gap between germline ends came to 15 bases. CDR3 nucleotides: TGTGCCAGCAGCTTGCAATTTTACGGGGACTCACCCCTCCACTTT. Translating it yields CASSLQFYGDSPLHF.

V gene TRBV6-6 combines with J gene TRBJ1-2; D call uncertain. The V end lost 2 bases, the J end lost 3 bases, and 16 bases lay between the germline ends. The CDR3 is 16 residues long. The V gene's germline CDR1 is MNHNY and CDR2 SVGAGI (reference sequence). CDR3 sequence reads: CASSYSVGQVHYGYTF. CDR3 sequence (DNA): TGTGCCAGCAGTTACAGTGTTGGGCAGGTCCACTATGGCTACACCTTC.

Comment on this clone: The sample has other DNA sequences that encode this CDR3 too. The V call is TRBV6-5, the J call TRBJ1-2; D uncertain. The CDR3 has 16 residues. V was trimmed by 2 bases and J by 0 bases, leaving 13 bases between them. Per germline, CDR1 MNHEY and CDR2 SVGAGI. This chain's CDR3 is CASSYGETGANYGYTF. Here the CDR3 DNA reads TGTGCCAGCAGTTACGGCGAGACTGGGGCTAACTATGGCTACACCTTC.

The chain combines TRBV7-2 with TRBJ1-2; D unclear. V shed 5 bases and J shed 0 bases, with 16 bases lying between them. CDR3 length: 16 amino acids. The germline V gene has CDR1 SGHTA and CDR2 FQGNSA. This chain's CDR3 is CASSTPLGIANYGYTF. CDR3 DNA: TGTGCCAGCAGCACGCCGTTGGGGATCGCTAACTATGGCTACACCTTC.